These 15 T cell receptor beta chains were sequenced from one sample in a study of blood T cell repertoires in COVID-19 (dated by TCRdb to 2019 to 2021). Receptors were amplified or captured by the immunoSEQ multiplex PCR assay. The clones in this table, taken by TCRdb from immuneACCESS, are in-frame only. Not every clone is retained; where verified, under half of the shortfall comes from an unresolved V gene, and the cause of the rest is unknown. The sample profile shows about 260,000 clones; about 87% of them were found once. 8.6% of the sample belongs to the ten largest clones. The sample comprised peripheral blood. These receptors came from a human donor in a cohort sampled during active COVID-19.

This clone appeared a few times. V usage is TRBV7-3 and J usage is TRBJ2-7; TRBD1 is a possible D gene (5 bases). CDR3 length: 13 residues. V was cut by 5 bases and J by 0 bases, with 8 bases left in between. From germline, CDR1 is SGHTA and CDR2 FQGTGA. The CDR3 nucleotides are TGTGCCAGCAGCCTGGGGCCCTCCTACGAGCAGTACTTC. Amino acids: CASSLGPSYEQYF.

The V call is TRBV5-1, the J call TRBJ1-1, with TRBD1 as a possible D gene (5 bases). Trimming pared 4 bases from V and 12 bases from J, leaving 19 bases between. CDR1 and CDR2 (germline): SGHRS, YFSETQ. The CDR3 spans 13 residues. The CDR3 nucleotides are TGCGCCAGCAGCACCGGACACGGCAAAAGGACTTTCTTT. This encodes CASSTGHGKRTFF.

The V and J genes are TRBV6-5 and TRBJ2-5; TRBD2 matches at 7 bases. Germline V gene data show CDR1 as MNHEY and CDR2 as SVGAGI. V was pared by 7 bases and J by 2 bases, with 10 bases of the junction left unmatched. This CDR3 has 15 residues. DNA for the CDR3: TGTGCCAGCAAGCTCCCATCCGGGGGGCAAGAGACCCAGTACTTC. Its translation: CASKLPSGGQETQYF.

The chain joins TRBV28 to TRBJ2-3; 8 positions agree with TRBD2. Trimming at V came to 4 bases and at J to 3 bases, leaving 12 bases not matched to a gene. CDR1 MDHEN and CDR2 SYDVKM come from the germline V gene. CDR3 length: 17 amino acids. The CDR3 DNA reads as TGTGCCAGCAGTTCGAGCGGGAGTGAAGGGTTGACAGATACGCAGTATTTT. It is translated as CASSSSGSEGLTDTQYF. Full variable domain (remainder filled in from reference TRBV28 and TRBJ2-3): DVKVTQSSRYLVKRTGEKVFLECVQDMDHENMFWYRQDPGLGLRLIYFSYDVKMKEKGDIPEGYSVSREKKERFSLILESASTNQTSMYLCASSSSGSEGLTDTQYFGPGTRLTVL.

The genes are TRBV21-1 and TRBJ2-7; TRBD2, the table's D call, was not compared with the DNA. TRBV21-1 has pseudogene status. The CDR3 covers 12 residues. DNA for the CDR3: TGTGCCAGCAACCAGGAGGAGGGCGAGCAGTACTTC. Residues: CASNQEEGEQYF.

CDR3 nucleotide sequence: TGTGCCAGCAGCCTACAACGGGACAGGGCGTACGAGCAGTACTTC. It codes for CASSLQRDRAYEQYF. This rearrangement joins TRBV11-2 to TRBJ2-7; 9 bases are shared with TRBD1. Losses at the gene ends were 5 bases for V and 4 bases for J; bases not matched to a gene: 9. The germline CDR1 and CDR2 sequences are SGHAT and FQNNGV. The CDR3 is 15 residues long.

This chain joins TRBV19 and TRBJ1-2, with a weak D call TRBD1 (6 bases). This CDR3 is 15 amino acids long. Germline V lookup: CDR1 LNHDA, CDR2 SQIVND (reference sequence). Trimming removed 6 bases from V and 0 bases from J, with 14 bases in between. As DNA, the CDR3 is TGTGCCAGTAGACAACCGGGACAAACTAACTATGGCTACACCTTC. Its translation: CASRQPGQTNYGYTF. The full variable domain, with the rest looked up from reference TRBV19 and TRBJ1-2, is DGGITQSPKYLFRKEGQNVTLSCEQNLNHDAMYWYRQDPGQGLRLIYYSQIVNDFQKGDIAEGYSVSREKKESFPLTVTSAQKNPTAFYLCASRQPGQTNYGYTFGSGTRLTVV.

CDR3 nucleotide sequence: TGTGCCAGTACCCGGGAGGATACGCAGTATTTT. It is translated as CASTREDTQYF. This rearrangement joins TRBV19 to TRBJ2-3, with D perhaps TRBD2 (6 bases). Trimming left V 7 bases short and J 6 bases short, with 8 bases between. This CDR3 has 11 amino acids. Germline CDR1 reads LNHDA; CDR2 reads SQIVND (reference sequence).

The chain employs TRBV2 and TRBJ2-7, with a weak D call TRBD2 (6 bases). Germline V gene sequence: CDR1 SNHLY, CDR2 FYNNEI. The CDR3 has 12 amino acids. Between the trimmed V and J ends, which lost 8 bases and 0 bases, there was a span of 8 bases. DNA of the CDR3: TGTGCCAGCGCTAGCGACTCCTACGAGCAGTACTTC. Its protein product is CASASDSYEQYF.

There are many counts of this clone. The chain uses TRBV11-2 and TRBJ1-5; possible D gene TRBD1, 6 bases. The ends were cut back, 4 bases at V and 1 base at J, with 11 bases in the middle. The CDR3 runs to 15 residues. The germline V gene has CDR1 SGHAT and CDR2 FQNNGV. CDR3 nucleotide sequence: TGTGCCAGCAGCTCCGACAGGATCAGCAATCAGCCCCAGCATTTT. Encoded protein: CASSSDRISNQPQHF.

CDR3 sequence (DNA): TGTGCCAGCAGTTACCGACAGGGGAGCGGGCATTTT. It specifies CASSYRQGSGHF. The V and J genes are TRBV6-6 and TRBJ1-5, with TRBD1 matching over 8 bases. Losses at the gene ends were 2 bases for V and 15 bases for J; bases not matched to a gene: 6. Germline V lookup: CDR1 MNHNY, CDR2 SVGAGI (reference sequence). The CDR3 has 12 amino acids.

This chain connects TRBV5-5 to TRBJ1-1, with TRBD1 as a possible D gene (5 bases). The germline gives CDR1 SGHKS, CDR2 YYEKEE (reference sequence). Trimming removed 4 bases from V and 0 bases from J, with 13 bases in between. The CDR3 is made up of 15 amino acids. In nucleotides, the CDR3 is TGTGCCAGCAGCAACAGGCAGATTATGAACACTGAAGCTTTCTTT. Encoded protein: CASSNRQIMNTEAFF.

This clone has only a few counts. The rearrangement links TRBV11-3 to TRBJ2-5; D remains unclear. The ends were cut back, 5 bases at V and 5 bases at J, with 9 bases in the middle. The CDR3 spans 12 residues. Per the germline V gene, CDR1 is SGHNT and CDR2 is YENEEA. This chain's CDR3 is CASSVGRETQYF. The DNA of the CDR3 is TGTGCCAGCAGCGTAGGTCGGGAGACCCAGTACTTC.

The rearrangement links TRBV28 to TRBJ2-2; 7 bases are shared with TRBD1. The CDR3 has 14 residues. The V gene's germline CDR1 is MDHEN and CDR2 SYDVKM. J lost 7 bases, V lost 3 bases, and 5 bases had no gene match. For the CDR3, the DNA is TGTGCCAGCAGTTTGTACCGACAGGGCGGGGAGCTGTTTTTT. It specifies CASSLYRQGGELFF.

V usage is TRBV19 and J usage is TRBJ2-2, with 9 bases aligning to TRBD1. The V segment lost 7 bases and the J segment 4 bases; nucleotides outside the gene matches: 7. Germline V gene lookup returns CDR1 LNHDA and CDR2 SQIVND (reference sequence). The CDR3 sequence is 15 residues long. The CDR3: CASTRDRAGTGELFF. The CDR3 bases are TGTGCCAGTACCCGGGACAGGGCCGGCACCGGGGAGCTGTTTTTT.